The 24 T cell receptor beta chains reported below all come from one sample, sequenced in a study of T cells in Graves' hyperthyroidism and ophthalmopathy. What was amplified from RNA transcripts were TCR beta CDR3 regions. First-round RT-PCR of the TCR CDR3 relied on the HTBI primer set. TCRdb reprocessed the multiplex PCR reads with MiXCR, giving one entry per CDR3 protein. The sample has around 350,000 distinct CDR3 sequences; 12% to 15% are singletons. Specimen: blood. These receptors were taken from a woman aged 55-69 years with Graves' ophthalmopathy.

With respect to this clonotype: A read error may explain this, as a much larger clone is one base away. CDR3 in amino acids: CATSALDRGRDTQYF. As DNA, the CDR3 is TGTGCCACCAGTGCCTTGGACAGGGGGCGAGATACGCAGTATTTT. V and J are TRBV24-1 and TRBJ2-3, with 11 bases that match TRBD1. The CDR3 loop spans 15 amino acids. Germline CDR1 KGHDR, CDR2 SFDVKD. The J segment lost 5 bases and the V segment lost 5 bases, leaving 5 bases of the junction unmatched.

This sequence joins TRBV20-1 and TRBJ2-2; TRBD2 might be the D (6 bases). This CDR3 has 15 amino acids. CDR1 is DFQATT and CDR2 is SNEGSKA in the germline V gene (reference sequence). With 2 bases removed from V and 0 bases from J, the gap between germline ends came to 10 bases. The CDR3 spells CSARTEGPNTGELFF. Written as DNA, the CDR3 is TGCAGTGCTAGAACGGAGGGGCCGAACACCGGGGAGCTGTTTTTT.

This clonotype showed up just a few times. The chain joins TRBV6-1 to TRBJ2-5, with a possible D match to TRBD2 (6 bases). CDR1 and CDR2 from the germline V gene are MNHNS and SASEGT. V gave up 7 bases and J gave up 9 bases, with 24 bases separating them. This CDR3 is 15 amino acids long. The CDR3 spells CASKREPTSGVSQYF. For the CDR3, the DNA is TGTGCCAGCAAACGAGAACCGACTAGTGGGGTGTCCCAGTACTTC.

As for this clonotype: Germline is not matched at one junction end, which may reflect a read error. J is TRBJ2-1 and V is TRBV6-6; D is undetermined. The CDR3 is 13 amino acids. CDR1 is MNHNY and CDR2 is SVGAGI in the germline V gene (reference sequence). For the CDR3, the DNA is TGTGCCAGCAGTTCGGATTCCTACAATGAGCAGCTCTTC. As protein: CASSSDSYNEQLF.

This clonotype was seen ten or more times. The chain has TRBV20-1 and TRBJ2-5; 12 positions agree with TRBD2. Germline CDR1 and CDR2: DFQATT and SNEGSKA (reference sequence). V dropped 6 bases and J dropped 0; count of bases not matched to a gene: 2. The CDR3 has 14 residues. The DNA of the CDR3 is TGCAGTGCATGGACTAGCGGGAACCAAGAGACCCAGTACTTC. This sequence encodes CSAWTSGNQETQYF.

This clonotype was seen at least ten times. The gene calls are TRBV20-1 and TRBJ2-6; 11 bases line up with TRBD1. The ends lost 5 bases at V and 2 bases at J; junction bases unmatched: 5. The CDR3 has 16 amino acids. Germline assignment: CDR1 DFQATT and CDR2 SNEGSKA (reference sequence). CDR3 in amino acids: CSAPLGQGAGANVLTF. CDR3 coding DNA: TGCAGTGCTCCGCTGGGACAGGGGGCTGGGGCCAACGTCCTGACTTTC.

This clonotype was recorded at least ten times. The rearrangement joins TRBV7-8 to TRBJ2-7; D unresolved. Germline CDR1 reads SGHVS; CDR2 reads FQNEAQ. The CDR3 covers 14 residues. V was cut by 1 base and J by 2 bases, with 9 bases left in between. CDR3 sequence (DNA): TGTGCCAGCAGCTTAGGGGTCACGACCTACGAGCAGTACTTC. It is translated as CASSLGVTTYEQYF.

The V gene is TRBV6-1, the J gene TRBJ2-4, with D perhaps assigned TRBD1 or TRBD2 (5 bases each). The CDR3 is made up of 16 amino acids. V lost 0 bases and J 6 bases, leaving 15 bases between the germline ends. Germline V gene data show CDR1 as MNHNS and CDR2 as SASEGT. As DNA, the CDR3 is TGTGCCAGCAGTGAAGCAGACGGGGCCCCTTTAAACATTCAGTACTTC. Amino acid sequence: CASSEADGAPLNIQYF.

This chain joins TRBV3-1 and TRBJ1-6; a weak D match, TRBD1 (6 bases). The CDR3 is made up of 15 amino acids. V shed 3 bases and J shed 11 bases, with 17 bases lying between them. Germline CDR1 is LGHDT and CDR2 is YNNKEL (reference sequence). CDR3 sequence: CASSQAGTIFAPLHF. The CDR3 bases are TGTGCCAGCAGCCAGGCCGGGACAATTTTCGCACCCCTCCACTTT.

This clonotype was seen many times. This chain connects TRBV28 to TRBJ1-1; 12 nucleotides line up with TRBD1. The CDR3 runs 19 residues. Trimming took 5 bases from V and 0 from J; bases not matched to a gene: 13. CDR1 is MDHEN and CDR2 is SYDVKM in the germline V gene. The CDR3 here is CASSTPRGQGAPLNTEAFF. The CDR3 DNA reads TGTGCCAGCAGTACCCCGCGGGGACAGGGGGCGCCCCTGAACACTGAAGCTTTCTTT. The entire variable domain, with the rest obtained from reference TRBV28 and TRBJ1-1, is as follows: DVKVTQSSRYLVKRTGEKVFLECVQDMDHENMFWYRQDPGLGLRLIYFSYDVKMKEKGDIPEGYSVSREKKERFSLILESASTNQTSMYLCASSTPRGQGAPLNTEAFFGQGTRLTVV.

This clonotype was detected a few times. The genes are TRBV27 and TRBJ2-7, with TRBD2 matching over 10 bases. V lost 4 bases to trimming and J lost 2 bases; unmatched junction nucleotides: 14. Germline CDR1 and CDR2: MNHEY and SMNVEV (reference sequence). The CDR3 has 18 residues. As DNA, the CDR3 is TGTGCCAGCAGTTATATACCCCCCGGACTAGCGGCAACCTACGAGCAGTACTTC. Protein: CASSYIPPGLAATYEQYF.

With regard to this clonotype: A read error may produce the germline difference seen at one junction end. The chain uses TRBV12-3 or TRBV12-4 and TRBJ2-5, with a weak D call TRBD2 (6 bases). The CDR3 covers 15 residues. CDR3 region: CASSLAGETGGTQYF. The CDR3 DNA is TGTGCCAGTAGTTTGGCCGGGGAAACCGGGGGGACCCAGTACTTC.

This clonotype was recorded at least ten times. The rearrangement joins TRBV11-2 to TRBJ2-1; D uncertain. The V and J ends lost 0 bases and 8 bases respectively, with 14 bases between them. The CDR3 covers 15 residues. The germline gives CDR1 SGHAT, CDR2 FQNNGV. This CDR3 is CASSLDPTTTDEQFF. CDR3 coding DNA: TGTGCCAGCAGCTTAGATCCGACCACGACCGATGAGCAGTTCTTC.

On this clonotype itself: A much larger clone differs from this one at a single base, so this may be a read error. V gene TRBV15 combines with J gene TRBJ1-5; D remains unclear. Germline V gives CDR1 LNHNV, CDR2 YYDKDF (reference sequence). Trimming pared 0 bases from V and 0 bases from J, leaving 15 bases between. This CDR3 has 18 residues. The CDR3: CATSRDVGGTVSNQPQHF. The CDR3 coding sequence is TGTGCCACCAGCAGAGATGTGGGAGGTACCGTTAGCAATCAGCCCCAGCATTTT.

This clonotype has a count of ten or more. V is TRBV28 and J is TRBJ2-5; 9 positions agree with TRBD2. The V segment lost 6 bases and the J segment 3 bases; nucleotides outside the gene matches: 8. The CDR3 is 15 residues long. CDR1 is MDHEN and CDR2 is SYDVKM in the germline V gene. For the CDR3, the DNA is TGTGCCAGCAGCGCTCCGGGACTAGCAGAAGAGACCCAGTACTTC. Amino acids: CASSAPGLAEETQYF. The whole variable domain, remainder taken from reference TRBV28 and TRBJ2-5, is DVKVTQSSRYLVKRTGEKVFLECVQDMDHENMFWYRQDPGLGLRLIYFSYDVKMKEKGDIPEGYSVSREKKERFSLILESASTNQTSMYLCASSAPGLAEETQYFGPGTRLLVL.

There are many counts of this clonotype. This rearrangement joins TRBV30 to TRBJ2-5; no firm D call. Germline V gives CDR1 GTSNPN, CDR2 SVGIG (reference sequence). The CDR3 consists of 14 residues. V dropped 0 bases and J dropped 9 bases, with 17 bases sitting between them. The CDR3 nucleotides read TGTGCCTGGAGTGTAGGATACCAAGAGTTGGCCCAGTACTTC. It translates to CAWSVGYQELAQYF.

This clonotype was recorded at least ten times. V is TRBV2 and J is TRBJ2-5; 7 nucleotides agree with TRBD1. Germline V gene sequence: CDR1 SNHLY, CDR2 FYNNEI. The trim removed 3 bases at V and 2 bases at J, leaving 3 bases unmatched. This CDR3 is 14 amino acids long. In DNA form, the CDR3 reads TGTGCCAGCAGTGAGCGCAGGGGGCAAGAGACCCAGTACTTC. It specifies CASSERRGQETQYF.

This clonotype was picked up many times. The DNA for the CDR3 is TGTGCCACCAGTGATACCCGAACTTTTTTGGGCCCTTCGCTAGCGGGAAGCGCGGATACGCAGTATTTT. Translation gives CATSDTRTFLGPSLAGSADTQYF. The chain carries TRBV24-1 and TRBJ2-3; 9 nucleotides align to TRBD2. This CDR3 is 23 amino acids long. Germline loops: CDR1 KGHDR, CDR2 SFDVKD. V was clipped by 3 bases and J by 6 bases; unmatched bases: 30.

The V gene is TRBV29-1, the J gene TRBJ2-7, with D possibly TRBD2 on 11 matching bases. V was cut by 4 bases and J by 7 bases, with 29 bases left in between. CDR3 length: 17 residues. The germline V gene encodes CDR1 SQVTM and CDR2 ANQGSEA. The CDR3 DNA reads as TGCAGCGTTGCGGGACAGGGGCGTACTAGCGGGAGTGAAGAGCAGTACTTC. Translated, it gives CSVAGQGRTSGSEEQYF.

This clonotype was observed many times. The CDR3 sequence is CASSRWTDQETQYF. Written as DNA, the CDR3 is TGTGCCAGCAGTAGATGGACAGACCAAGAGACCCAGTACTTC. This rearrangement joins TRBV2 to TRBJ2-5, with a weak D call TRBD1 (6 bases). There are 14 residues in the CDR3. The V gene lost 5 bases and the J gene lost 0 bases, with 10 bases spanning the gap. CDR1 is SNHLY, CDR2 FYNNEI, per germline.

The chain has TRBV28 and TRBJ1-4, with 7 bases aligning to TRBD1. CDR3 length: 15 residues. V lost 1 base, J lost 1 base, and 0 bases stayed unmatched. Germline CDR1 is MDHEN and CDR2 is SYDVKM. The CDR3, as DNA: TGTGCCAGCAGTTTATACAGGGGAACTAATGAAAAACTGTTTTTT. Its protein is CASSLYRGTNEKLFF. Based on the CDR3 plus reference TRBV28 and TRBJ1-4, the full variable domain is DVKVTQSSRYLVKRTGEKVFLECVQDMDHENMFWYRQDPGLGLRLIYFSYDVKMKEKGDIPEGYSVSREKKERFSLILESASTNQTSMYLCASSLYRGTNEKLFFGSGTQLSVL.

This clonotype was detected many times. V usage is TRBV28 and J usage is TRBJ2-5; D not resolved. Deletions cut 6 bases from V and 6 bases from J, with 11 bases between. The CDR3 length is 12 residues. Germline V gene lookup returns CDR1 MDHEN and CDR2 SYDVKM. CDR3 protein: CASSPYLKTQYF. CDR3 coding DNA: TGTGCCAGCAGCCCCTATTTGAAGACCCAGTACTTC.

The V call is TRBV5-1, the J call TRBJ2-2; either TRBD1 or TRBD2 may fit D (5 bases each). V shed 4 bases and J shed 2 bases, with 12 bases lying between them. The CDR3 sequence is 15 residues long. Per germline, CDR1 SGHRS and CDR2 YFSETQ. The DNA of the CDR3 is TGCGCCAGCAGCCCCGGGGACCATAACACCGGGGAGCTGTTTTTT. Protein: CASSPGDHNTGELFF.

In this sample, this clonotype turned up many times. The V call is TRBV3-1, the J call TRBJ2-5; TRBD2 agrees at 11 bases. The germline V gene encodes CDR1 LGHDT and CDR2 YNNKEL (reference sequence). The CDR3 length is 15 residues. V shed 7 bases and J 5 bases; nucleotides not matched to a gene: 9. The CDR3 sequence is CASKISGRALETQYF. The CDR3 bases are TGTGCCAGCAAGATTAGCGGGAGGGCCCTGGAGACCCAGTACTTC.